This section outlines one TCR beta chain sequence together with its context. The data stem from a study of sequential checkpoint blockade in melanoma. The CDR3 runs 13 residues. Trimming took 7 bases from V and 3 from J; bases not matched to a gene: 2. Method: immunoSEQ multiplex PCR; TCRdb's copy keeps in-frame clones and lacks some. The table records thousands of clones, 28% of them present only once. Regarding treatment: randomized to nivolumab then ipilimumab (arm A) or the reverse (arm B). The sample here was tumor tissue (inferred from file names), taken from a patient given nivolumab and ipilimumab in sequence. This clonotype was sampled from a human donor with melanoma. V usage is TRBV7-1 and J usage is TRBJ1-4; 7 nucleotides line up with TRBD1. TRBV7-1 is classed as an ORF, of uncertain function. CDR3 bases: TGTGCCAGCAAGGGGGCTGCTAATGAAAAACTGTTTTTT. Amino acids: CASKGAANEKLFF.